Listed here are 31 T cell receptor beta chains from one sample, sequenced in a study of blood T cell repertoires in COVID-19. Only in-frame clones appear in the TCRdb table, and some are missing; sequencing was by immunoSEQ multiplex PCR. This table holds roughly 97,000 clones, 80% to 90% found once. The sequencing input was peripheral blood. These receptors came from a human donor in a cohort sampled during active COVID-19.

The chain couples TRBV7-8 to TRBJ2-1, with 9 bases identical to TRBD2. The V segment lost 5 bases and the J segment 7 bases; nucleotides outside the gene matches: 15. The CDR3 runs to 17 residues. CDR1 is SGHVS, CDR2 FQNEAQ, per germline. CDR3 in amino acids: CASSHRRILAGHNEQFF. The CDR3, as DNA: TGTGCCAGCAGCCACAGAAGAATCCTAGCGGGACATAATGAGCAGTTCTTC.

This rearrangement joins TRBV28 to TRBJ1-6, with 10 bases matching TRBD1. V dropped 6 bases and J dropped 7; count of bases not matched to a gene: 6. The CDR3 spans 15 residues. The germline gives CDR1 MDHEN, CDR2 SYDVKM. CDR3: CASRKTGGGNSPLHF. The DNA of the CDR3 is TGTGCCAGCAGAAAGACAGGGGGCGGAAATTCACCCCTCCACTTT.

This chain connects TRBV6-6 to TRBJ1-1; no firm D call. V gave up 6 bases and J gave up 4 bases, with 9 bases separating them. This CDR3 region has 12 residues. Looked up from germline, CDR1 is MNHNY and CDR2 is SVGAGI (reference sequence). The CDR3 here is CASSVSGTEAFF. CDR3 in DNA: TGTGCCAGCAGCGTTTCGGGCACTGAAGCTTTCTTT.

The rearrangement links TRBV7-8 to TRBJ1-5; the match to TRBD1 covers 12 bases. V was clipped by 3 bases and J by 2 bases; unmatched bases: 11. The germline V gene has CDR1 SGHVS and CDR2 FQNEAQ. CDR3 length equals 19 residues. The CDR3 DNA sequence: TGTGCCAGCAGCTTTACCGGGACAGGGGGCGCGTTGGGCAATCAGCCCCAGCATTTT. Translation gives CASSFTGTGGALGNQPQHF.

The rearrangement links TRBV2 to TRBJ2-3; TRBD2 aligns across 8 bases. Looked up from germline, CDR1 is SNHLY and CDR2 is FYNNEI. J gave up 3 bases and V 7 bases, and 21 bases lay outside the gene matches. CDR3 length: 19 residues. CDR3 bases: TGTGCCAGCAACTCCTGGGGAGGAGCGGGAGAGCGGGTGACAGATACGCAGTATTTT. Its protein product is CASNSWGGAGERVTDTQYF.

This clone was seen only once. The gene calls are TRBV4-1 and TRBJ1-6; no definite D call. V was trimmed by 4 bases and J by 5 bases, leaving 15 bases between them. The CDR3 is 16 amino acids. The germline CDR1 and CDR2 sequences are MGHRA and YSYEKL. The CDR3 reads CASSREDGVNNSPLHF. The CDR3 nucleotides are TGCGCCAGCAGCCGGGAGGACGGAGTGAATAATTCACCCCTCCACTTT.

V usage is TRBV5-1 and J usage is TRBJ2-3, with D possibly being TRBD2 (6 bases). The germline gives CDR1 SGHRS, CDR2 YFSETQ. CDR3 length equals 15 residues. Trimming removed 0 bases at V and 5 bases at J, with 13 bases between. For the CDR3, the DNA is TGCGCCAGCAGCTTGGTGGGGGGAAGGGGAGATACGCAGTATTTT. Translated: CASSLVGGRGDTQYF.

J is TRBJ2-7 and V is TRBV28, with 9 bases aligning to TRBD2. This CDR3 comprises 14 residues. Losses at the gene ends were 6 bases for V and 6 bases for J; bases not matched to a gene: 9. Per germline, CDR1 MDHEN and CDR2 SYDVKM. CDR3 residues: CASRVAGDVSEQYF. The CDR3 nucleotides read TGTGCCAGCAGAGTAGCGGGGGACGTTAGCGAGCAGTACTTC.

This clone was observed a single time. The gene calls are TRBV29-1 and TRBJ2-2, with D maybe TRBD1 (7 bases). Germline V CDR1 and CDR2: SQVTM, ANQGSEA. Between the trimmed V and J ends, which lost 7 bases and 4 bases, there was a span of 13 bases. The length of the CDR3 is 13 residues. The CDR3 reads CSGRQGGTGELFF. Written as DNA, the CDR3 is TGCAGCGGCAGACAGGGAGGCACCGGGGAGCTGTTTTTT.

This sequence joins TRBV7-2 and TRBJ2-2; 7 bases fit TRBD2. The length of the CDR3 is 16 residues. V trimming: 5 bases; J trimming: 1 base; junction bases outside the gene matches: 7. Germline CDR1 is SGHTA and CDR2 is FQGNSA. The CDR3 is CASSTHGGGNTGELFF. In DNA, the CDR3 is TGTGCCAGCAGCACCCATGGCGGGGGGAACACCGGGGAGCTGTTTTTT.

The chain is built from TRBV7-7 and TRBJ2-3; unclear D gene. CDR1 and CDR2 (germline): SSHAT, FNYEAQ (reference sequence). The CDR3 length is 13 residues. V lost 5 bases and J lost 5, with 11 bases in between. The CDR3 nucleotides are TGTGCCAGCAGCCGGGTCAGTGGAGATACGCAGTATTTT. Its translation is CASSRVSGDTQYF.

The chain joins TRBV7-9 to TRBJ2-5, with D possibly matching TRBD1 (5 bases). The length of the CDR3 is 15 residues. Germline lookup yields CDR1 SEHNR and CDR2 FQNEAQ (reference sequence). Trimming took off 5 bases at V and 2 bases at J, with 15 bases between the two ends. The CDR3 reads CASSQGNPVQETQYF. DNA of the CDR3: TGTGCCAGCAGCCAGGGTAATCCTGTGCAAGAGACCCAGTACTTC. Supplemented by reference TRBV7-9 and TRBJ2-5, the full variable domain reads DTGVSQNPRHKITKRGQNVTFRCDPISEHNRLYWYRQTLGQGPEFLTYFQNEAQLEKSRLLSDRFSAERPKGSFSTLEIQRTEQGDSAMYLCASSQGNPVQETQYFGPGTRLLVL.

J is TRBJ2-5 and V is TRBV5-6; D may be TRBD1 (8 bases). In germline, CDR1 is SGHDT, CDR2 YYEEEE. V was pared by 0 bases and J by 1 base, with 16 bases between. The CDR3 spans 17 residues. The CDR3 is CASSLGPHRGGQETQYF. The CDR3 DNA follows: TGTGCCAGCAGCTTGGGCCCTCACAGGGGGGGCCAAGAGACCCAGTACTTC.

This chain links TRBV5-1 with TRBJ1-1; D call uncertain. Deletions cut 5 bases from V and 1 base from J, with 6 bases between. Germline CDR1 and CDR2: SGHRS and YFSETQ. The CDR3 is made up of 12 amino acids. The CDR3 bases are TGCGCCAGCAGTCAGGAGAACACTGAAGCTTTCTTT. This codes for CASSQENTEAFF.

The CDR3 region has the DNA TGTGCCAGCAGCGCAGACAGGGGTGGTCAGCCCCAGCATTTT. Encoded protein: CASSADRGGQPQHF. V usage is TRBV7-3 and J usage is TRBJ1-5; TRBD1 matches 8 bases. CDR3 length: 14 residues. Germline values: CDR1 SGHTA, CDR2 FQGTGA. The ends lost 5 bases at V and 6 bases at J; junction bases unmatched: 6.

V gene TRBV15 combines with J gene TRBJ2-3; no definite D call. CDR3 length: 14 residues. Germline loops: CDR1 LNHNV, CDR2 YYDKDF (reference sequence). V was pared by 0 bases and J by 4 bases, with 8 bases between. CDR3 DNA sequence: TGTGCCACCAGCAGAGATCTAAGCTCAGATACGCAGTATTTT. Protein: CATSRDLSSDTQYF.

The chain employs TRBV9 and TRBJ1-2; 8 bases fit TRBD1. Per germline, CDR1 SGDLS and CDR2 YYNGEE. V gave up 3 bases and J gave up 3 bases; unmatched junction bases: 10. The CDR3 runs 16 residues. The CDR3 protein is CASSASRDRSDYGYTF. The CDR3, as DNA: TGTGCCAGCAGCGCCAGCCGGGACAGGTCGGACTATGGCTACACCTTC.

This rearrangement joins TRBV7-3 to TRBJ2-1; 8 nucleotides agree with TRBD2. CDR1 SGHTA and CDR2 FQGTGA come from the germline V gene. Trimming at V came to 5 bases and at J to 5 bases, leaving 5 bases not matched to a gene. The CDR3 is 14 amino acids. The CDR3 nucleotides are TGTGCCAGCAGCCAAACTAGCGGAAACAATGAGCAGTTCTTC. It yields the protein CASSQTSGNNEQFF.

The chain uses TRBV5-1 and TRBJ2-1; 13 positions match TRBD2. CDR1 and CDR2 from the germline V gene are SGHRS and YFSETQ. This CDR3 spans 17 amino acids. J was trimmed by 4 bases and V by 1 base; bases with no gene match: 5. CDR3 in DNA: TGCGCCAGCAGCTTGTCGGGACTAGCGGGGATATACAATGAGCAGTTCTTC. Translating gives CASSLSGLAGIYNEQFF.

This clone was seen only once. The chain has TRBV11-2 and TRBJ1-4; a weak D match, TRBD1 (5 bases). The CDR3 has 15 residues. V shed 5 bases and J shed 4 bases, with 14 bases lying between them. Germline-derived CDR1 and CDR2 are SGHAT and FQNNGV. The chain's CDR3 is CASSQPRAFNEKLFF. The CDR3 DNA reads TGTGCCAGCAGCCAGCCCAGGGCCTTTAATGAAAAACTGTTTTTT.

The rearrangement uses TRBV13 and TRBJ2-7, with 10 positions matching TRBD1. CDR3 length: 17 amino acids. V dropped 1 base and J dropped 5; count of bases not matched to a gene: 11. Germline assignment: CDR1 PRHDT and CDR2 FYEKMQ (reference sequence). The CDR3 region is CASSLAQLGTGENEQYF. The CDR3 DNA sequence: TGTGCCAGCAGCTTAGCCCAACTCGGGACAGGGGAAAACGAGCAGTACTTC.

This clone was observed a few times. The V call is TRBV11-2, the J call TRBJ2-7, with D hard to call. Trimming left V 0 bases short and J 1 base short, with 13 bases between. Germline assignment: CDR1 SGHAT and CDR2 FQNNGV. The CDR3 loop spans 16 amino acids. The chain's CDR3 is CASSLDLPGPSYEQYF. CDR3 nucleotides: TGTGCCAGCAGCTTAGATCTACCAGGCCCTTCCTACGAGCAGTACTTC.

This CDR3 reads CASSVGLSSGNTIYF. The CDR3 nucleotides are TGTGCCAGCAGCGTCGGTCTAAGCTCTGGAAACACCATATATTTT. This chain connects TRBV9 to TRBJ1-3; D ambiguous. The germline V gene has CDR1 SGDLS and CDR2 YYNGEE. Trimming cost V 2 bases and J 0 bases, with 9 bases left between them. The CDR3 has 15 residues. The entire variable domain, with the rest obtained from reference TRBV9 and TRBJ1-3, is as follows: DSGVTQTPKHLITATGQRVTLRCSPRSGDLSVYWYQQSLDQGLQFLIQYYNGEERAKGNILERFSAQQFPDLHSELNLSSLELGDSALYFCASSVGLSSGNTIYFGEGSWLTVV.

This clone was recorded only once. The gene calls are TRBV7-3 and TRBJ2-3; 11 nucleotides line up with TRBD2. Germline V gene lookup returns CDR1 SGHTA and CDR2 FQGTGA. Trimming took 4 bases from V and 4 from J; bases not matched to a gene: 7. This CDR3 contains 16 residues. The CDR3 is CASSSVAGGGSDTQYF. CDR3 nucleotide sequence: TGTGCCAGCAGCTCCGTAGCGGGAGGGGGGTCAGATACGCAGTATTTT. The complete variable domain, with remaining parts taken from reference TRBV7-3 and TRBJ2-3, reads GAGVSQTPSNKVTEKGKYVELRCDPISGHTALYWYRQSLGQGPEFLIYFQGTGAADDSGLPNDRFFAVRPEGSVSTLKIQRTERGDSAVYLCASSSVAGGGSDTQYFGPGTRLTVL.

The chain uses TRBV19 and TRBJ1-1, with D perhaps TRBD1 (5 bases). With 6 bases removed from V and 6 bases from J, the gap between germline ends came to 14 bases. Germline-derived CDR1 and CDR2 are LNHDA and SQIVND (reference sequence). The CDR3 covers 13 residues. Here the CDR3 reads CASRWQGKAEAFF. The CDR3 bases are TGTGCCAGTAGGTGGCAGGGAAAGGCTGAAGCTTTCTTT.

The chain recombines TRBV25-1 with TRBJ2-7, with no clear D. Germline V gene data show CDR1 as MGHDK and CDR2 as SYGVNS. Deletions cut 5 bases from V and 9 bases from J, with 20 bases between. The CDR3 runs to 14 residues. This CDR3 is CASSQGRSTKRQYF. The CDR3 nucleotides are TGTGCCAGCAGTCAAGGCCGCTCAACTAAGAGGCAGTACTTC.

This clone was observed a single time. The CDR3 loop is CASSHRVAGEETQYF. The CDR3 DNA reads TGTGCCAGCAGCCATAGAGTAGCGGGCGAAGAGACCCAGTACTTC. The chain uses TRBV4-2 and TRBJ2-5; 7 nucleotides agree with TRBD2. Germline lookup yields CDR1 LGHNA and CDR2 YNFKEQ. CDR3 size: 15 residues. J lost 3 bases, V lost 3 bases, and 7 bases had no gene match.

The chain couples TRBV28 to TRBJ2-2; no firm D call. Germline assignment: CDR1 MDHEN and CDR2 SYDVKM. The CDR3 runs 11 residues. Trimming stripped 7 bases from V and 8 bases from J, with 8 bases between. In DNA form, the CDR3 reads TGTGCCAGCACTTCTAGGGGGGAGCTGTTTTTT. Translating gives CASTSRGELFF.

This chain links TRBV19 with TRBJ2-7, with 8 bases matching TRBD2. After removal of 5 bases from V and 4 bases from J, the junction contained 7 bases not matched to a gene. The length of the CDR3 is 14 residues. Germline CDR1 and CDR2: LNHDA and SQIVND (reference sequence). CDR3 in amino acids: CASSPTGGQYEQYF. In DNA form, the CDR3 reads TGTGCCAGTAGTCCTACGGGAGGGCAATACGAGCAGTACTTC. Full variable domain (missing parts from reference TRBV19 and TRBJ2-7): DGGITQSPKYLFRKEGQNVTLSCEQNLNHDAMYWYRQDPGQGLRLIYYSQIVNDFQKGDIAEGYSVSREKKESFPLTVTSAQKNPTAFYLCASSPTGGQYEQYFGPGTRLTVT.

The chain recombines TRBV19 with TRBJ2-7, with 12 bases identical to TRBD2. Germline CDR1 reads LNHDA; CDR2 reads SQIVND (reference sequence). The CDR3 runs to 17 residues. V gave up 1 base and J gave up 3 bases; unmatched junction bases: 7. The CDR3 here is CASSIVVTSGRIYEQYF. The CDR3 DNA reads as TGTGCCAGTAGTATAGTAGTAACTAGCGGGAGGATCTACGAGCAGTACTTC.

The gene calls are TRBV2 and TRBJ1-5; D is undetermined. The V and J ends lost 6 bases and 4 bases respectively, with 4 bases between them. This CDR3 has 11 amino acids. Germline CDR1 and CDR2: SNHLY and FYNNEI. The chain's CDR3 is CASSLNQPQHF. The CDR3 DNA follows: TGTGCCAGCAGCTTAAATCAGCCCCAGCATTTT.